The source of this T cell receptor (beta chain) is a study of identical twins. TCRdb analysed the 5' RACE reads with MiXCR anew, one entry per CDR3 protein. The table shows some 790,000 distinct CDR3 sequences, with around a sixth occurring only once. Trimming removed 4 bases from V and 4 bases from J; junction bases left unmatched: 3. The CDR3 runs 13 residues. The germline V gene has CDR1 SGHRS and CDR2 YFSETQ. These data also featured in a second study, about T cells expressing NK-cell markers. This second study notes: The authors derived TCR beta repertoires from sorted CD3+CD56+NKG2C+, CD3+CD56+NKG2C- and CD3+CD56-NKG2C+ T cells. Dominant NKG2C+ clonotypes in about 6 donors made up about 1.0-7.5% of CD8+ T cells.

The receptor was isolated from a woman under 30 in good health. Sequenced material: PBMCs. The chain recombines TRBV5-1 with TRBJ1-1, with 8 nucleotides matching TRBD1. This chain's CDR3 is CASSSQGATEAFF. The CDR3 DNA reads as TGCGCCAGCAGCAGTCAGGGGGCCACTGAAGCTTTCTTT.